This T cell receptor beta chain was observed in a study of blood T cell repertoires in COVID-19. CDR3 size: 15 residues. The germline V gene has CDR1 SGHTA and CDR2 FQGTGA. Trimming took off 2 bases at V and 7 bases at J, with 15 bases between the two ends. The protocol was immunoSEQ multiplex PCR, while the TCRdb copy is restricted to in-frame clones and leaves out a portion. The table includes approximately 150,000 clones, roughly 80% detected once. The chain carries TRBV7-3 and TRBJ2-1; perhaps TRBD1 as D (6 bases). The sample consisted of peripheral blood. The clonotype was recovered from a woman older than 75 with acute or convalescent COVID-19. The CDR3 coding sequence is TGTGCCAGCAGCTTATCGTTGGCAGGGGAAAATGAGCAGTTCTTC. Encoded protein: CASSLSLAGENEQFF.